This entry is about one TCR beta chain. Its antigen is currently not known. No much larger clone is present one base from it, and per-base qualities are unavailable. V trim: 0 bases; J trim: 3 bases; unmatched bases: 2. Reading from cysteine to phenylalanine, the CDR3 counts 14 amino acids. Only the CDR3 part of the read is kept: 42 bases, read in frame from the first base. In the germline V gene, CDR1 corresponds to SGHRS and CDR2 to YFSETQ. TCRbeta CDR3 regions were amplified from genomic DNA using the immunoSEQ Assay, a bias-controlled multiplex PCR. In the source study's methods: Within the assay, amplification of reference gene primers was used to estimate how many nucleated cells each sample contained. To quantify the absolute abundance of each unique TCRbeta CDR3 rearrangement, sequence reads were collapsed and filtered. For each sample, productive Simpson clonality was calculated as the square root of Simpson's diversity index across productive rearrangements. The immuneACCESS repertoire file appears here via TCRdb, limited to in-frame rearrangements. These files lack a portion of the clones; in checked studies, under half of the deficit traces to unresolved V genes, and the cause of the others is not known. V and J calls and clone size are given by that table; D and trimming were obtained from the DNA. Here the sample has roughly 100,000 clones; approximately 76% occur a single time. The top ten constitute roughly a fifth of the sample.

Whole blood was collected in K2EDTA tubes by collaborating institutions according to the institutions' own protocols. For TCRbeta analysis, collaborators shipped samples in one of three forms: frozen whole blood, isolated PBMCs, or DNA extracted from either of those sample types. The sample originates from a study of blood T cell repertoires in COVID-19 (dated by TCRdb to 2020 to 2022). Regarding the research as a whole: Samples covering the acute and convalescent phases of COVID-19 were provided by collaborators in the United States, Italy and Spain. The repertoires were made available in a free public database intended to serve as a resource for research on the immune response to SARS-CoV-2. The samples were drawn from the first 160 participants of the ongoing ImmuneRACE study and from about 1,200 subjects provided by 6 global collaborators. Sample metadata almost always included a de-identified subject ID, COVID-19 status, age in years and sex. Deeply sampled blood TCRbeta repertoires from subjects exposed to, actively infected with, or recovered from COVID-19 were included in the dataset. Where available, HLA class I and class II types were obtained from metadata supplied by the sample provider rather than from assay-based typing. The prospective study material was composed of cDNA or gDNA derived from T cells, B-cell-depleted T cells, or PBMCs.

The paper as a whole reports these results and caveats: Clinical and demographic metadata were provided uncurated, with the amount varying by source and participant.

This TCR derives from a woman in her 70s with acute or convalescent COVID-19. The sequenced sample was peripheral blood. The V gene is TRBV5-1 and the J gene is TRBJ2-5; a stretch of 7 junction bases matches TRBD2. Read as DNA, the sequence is TGCGCCAGCAGCTTGGTCGGGACTAAAGAGACCCAGTACTTC. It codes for CASSLVGTKETQYF.